The clone carrying this TCR beta chain was seen many times. The CDR3 extends 3 residues past the end of the read, so its final part is completed from the germline J gene. These data are taken from a study of T cell clonality in common variable immunodeficiency. The CDR3 spans 14 residues. The V segment lost 4 bases and the J segment 2 bases; nucleotides outside the gene matches: 2. The table came from immunoSEQ multiplex PCR; TCRdb's copy has only in-frame clones and leaves some out. This sample shows approximately 34,000 clones and no singletons; roughly 3% rests with the ten largest. The V gene is TRBV12-3 or TRBV12-4, the J gene TRBJ1-5; 7 bases are a match to TRBD1. Sequencing was performed on peripheral blood mononuclear cells. The origin of this receptor is a person between 18 and 69 years old in good health. The CDR3 bases that were read are TGTGCCAGCAGTTCTGGACAGGGCAATCAGCCC. Protein: CASSSGQGNQP. In full, the CDR3 reads CASSSGQGNQPQHF.